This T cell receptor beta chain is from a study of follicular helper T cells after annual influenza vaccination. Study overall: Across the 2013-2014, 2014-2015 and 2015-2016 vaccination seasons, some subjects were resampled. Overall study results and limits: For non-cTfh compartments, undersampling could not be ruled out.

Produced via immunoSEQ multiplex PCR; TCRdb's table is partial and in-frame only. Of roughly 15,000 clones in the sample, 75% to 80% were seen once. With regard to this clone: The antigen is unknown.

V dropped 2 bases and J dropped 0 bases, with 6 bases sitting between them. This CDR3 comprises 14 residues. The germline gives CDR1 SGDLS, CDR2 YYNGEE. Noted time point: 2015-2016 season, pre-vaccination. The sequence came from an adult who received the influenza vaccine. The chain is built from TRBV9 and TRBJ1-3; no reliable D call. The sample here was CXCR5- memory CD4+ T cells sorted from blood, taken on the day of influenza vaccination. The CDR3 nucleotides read TGTGCCAGCAGCGTTCAAAGCTCTGGAAACACCATATATTTT. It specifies CASSVQSSGNTIYF. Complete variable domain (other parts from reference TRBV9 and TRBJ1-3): DSGVTQTPKHLITATGQRVTLRCSPRSGDLSVYWYQQSLDQGLQFLIQYYNGEERAKGNILERFSAQQFPDLHSELNLSSLELGDSALYFCASSVQSSGNTIYFGEGSWLTVV.